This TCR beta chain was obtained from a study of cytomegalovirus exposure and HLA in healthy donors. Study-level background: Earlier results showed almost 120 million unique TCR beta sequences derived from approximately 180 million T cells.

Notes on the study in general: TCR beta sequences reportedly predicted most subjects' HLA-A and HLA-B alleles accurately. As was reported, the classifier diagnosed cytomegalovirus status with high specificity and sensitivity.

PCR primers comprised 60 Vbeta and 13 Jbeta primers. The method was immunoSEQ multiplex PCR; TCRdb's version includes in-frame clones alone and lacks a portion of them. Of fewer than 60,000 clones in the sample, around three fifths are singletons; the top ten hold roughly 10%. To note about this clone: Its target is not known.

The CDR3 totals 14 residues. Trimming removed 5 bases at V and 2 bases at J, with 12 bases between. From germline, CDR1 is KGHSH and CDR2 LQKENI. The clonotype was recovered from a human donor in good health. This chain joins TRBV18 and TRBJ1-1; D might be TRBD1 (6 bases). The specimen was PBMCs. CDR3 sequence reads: CASSVDRRNTEAFF. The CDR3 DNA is TGTGCCAGCTCAGTGGACAGACGAAACACTGAAGCTTTCTTT.